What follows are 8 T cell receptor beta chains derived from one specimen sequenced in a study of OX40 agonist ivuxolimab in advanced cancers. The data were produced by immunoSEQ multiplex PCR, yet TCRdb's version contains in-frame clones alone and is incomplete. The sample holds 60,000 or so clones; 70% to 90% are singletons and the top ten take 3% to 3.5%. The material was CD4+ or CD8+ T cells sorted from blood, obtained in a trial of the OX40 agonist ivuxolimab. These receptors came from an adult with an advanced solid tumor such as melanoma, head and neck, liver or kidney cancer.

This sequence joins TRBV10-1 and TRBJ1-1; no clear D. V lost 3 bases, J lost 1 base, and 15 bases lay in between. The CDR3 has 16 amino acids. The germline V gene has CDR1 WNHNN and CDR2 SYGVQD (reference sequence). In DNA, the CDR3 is TGCGCCAGCAGTGATAAGGTAATGGGAAGGAACACTGAAGCTTTCTTT. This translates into CASSDKVMGRNTEAFF.

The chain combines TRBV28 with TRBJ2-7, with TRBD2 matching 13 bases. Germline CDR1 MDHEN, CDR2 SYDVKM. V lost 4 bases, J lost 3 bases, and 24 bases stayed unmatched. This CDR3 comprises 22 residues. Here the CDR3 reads CASSSGTGVFGTSGENYYEQYF. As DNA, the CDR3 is TGTGCCAGCAGTTCCGGGACAGGGGTGTTTGGGACTAGCGGGGAGAACTACTACGAGCAGTACTTC.

CDR3 sequence (DNA): TGTGCCAGCAGTACTCAGGGGGCTCGAGTGGTAGATACGCAGTATTTT. Its protein product is CASSTQGARVVDTQYF. The chain is built from TRBV7-3 and TRBJ2-3; 8 nucleotides align to TRBD1. The germline V gene encodes CDR1 SGHTA and CDR2 FQGTGA. The CDR3 is 16 residues long. The ends lost 6 bases at V and 5 bases at J; junction bases unmatched: 13.

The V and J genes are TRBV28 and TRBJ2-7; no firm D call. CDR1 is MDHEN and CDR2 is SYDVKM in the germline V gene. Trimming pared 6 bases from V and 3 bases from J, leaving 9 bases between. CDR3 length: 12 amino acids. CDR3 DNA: TGTGCCAGCAGGGACCCCGGCTACGAGCAGTACTTC. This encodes CASRDPGYEQYF.

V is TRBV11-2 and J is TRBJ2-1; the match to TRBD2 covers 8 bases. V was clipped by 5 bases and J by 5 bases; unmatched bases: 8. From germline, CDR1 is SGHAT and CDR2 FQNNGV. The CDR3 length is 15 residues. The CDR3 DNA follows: TGTGCCAGCAGCCTCGGACTAGCCCCTCACAATGAGCAGTTCTTC. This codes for CASSLGLAPHNEQFF.

Here the CDR3 DNA reads TGTGCCAGCAGCTTGGAACGCGAGGCTCGTGGCTACACCTTC. As protein: CASSLEREARGYTF. The chain joins TRBV5-5 to TRBJ1-2; D unresolved. Trimming left V 0 bases short and J 7 bases short, with 13 bases between. Germline CDR1 is SGHKS and CDR2 is YYEKEE (reference sequence). This CDR3 contains 14 residues.

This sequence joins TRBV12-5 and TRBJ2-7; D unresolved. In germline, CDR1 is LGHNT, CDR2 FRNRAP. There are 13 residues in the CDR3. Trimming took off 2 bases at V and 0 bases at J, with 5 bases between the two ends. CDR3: CASGLIGSYEQYF. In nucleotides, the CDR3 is TGTGCTAGTGGTTTGATCGGCTCCTACGAGCAGTACTTC.

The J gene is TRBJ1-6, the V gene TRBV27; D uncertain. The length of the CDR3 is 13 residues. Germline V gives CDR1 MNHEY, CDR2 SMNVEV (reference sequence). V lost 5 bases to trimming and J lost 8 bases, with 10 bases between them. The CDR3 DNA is TGTGCCAGCAGTCAACTTTCCGATTCACCCCTCCACTTT. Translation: CASSQLSDSPLHF.